This is a list of T cell receptor beta chains from one sample in a study of shared clonotypes between healthy human individuals. The method was immunoSEQ multiplex PCR; TCRdb's version includes in-frame clones alone and lacks a portion of them. The sample records some 630,000 clones, about two thirds being singletons. Sample: memory CD4+ T cells sorted from blood. The receptors here all came from a woman in her 30s in good health. CDR3s include the opening cysteine and the closing phenylalanine or tryptophan. The D gene is left open where the match is weak. A row's size may be missing; if present it is once, few, many or a size class.

CDR3nt	CDR3aa	d_gene	v_gene	abundance	len	j_gene
TGTGCCAGCAGCCAAGTCGGGGGCGCTAGCTTTAATGAGCAGTTCTTC	CASSQVGGASFNEQFF	-	TRBV14	-	16	TRBJ2-1
TGTGCCAGCAGTACCGACACCTTCCTCTACAATGAGCAGTTCTTC	CASSTDTFLYNEQFF	-	TRBV6-4	few	15	TRBJ2-1
TGTGCCAGCAGTGGCCAGCGTGCAACTAATGAAAAACTGTTTTTT	CASSGQRATNEKLFF	-	TRBV2	-	15	TRBJ1-4
TGTGCCAGCAGCTTAATCCCGGGAGGGCCTAAGGAGACCCAGTACTTC	CASSLIPGGPKETQYF	TRBD2	TRBV11-2	many	16	TRBJ2-5
TGTGCCAGCAGCTTAACGAGGAACACCGGGGAGCTGTTTTTT	CASSLTRNTGELFF	-	TRBV7-8	-	14	TRBJ2-2
TGTGCCAGCAGCTTAGATCCGCGGTCCTACAATGAGCAGTTCTTC	CASSLDPRSYNEQFF	-	TRBV11-3	-	15	TRBJ2-1
TGTGCCAGCAGCGGACAGGCAATCTCCTACGAGCAGTACTTC	CASSGQAISYEQYF	TRBD1	TRBV11-2	-	14	TRBJ2-7
TGTGCCAGCTCAGGCGGCAGGAGCTATGGCTACACCTTC	CASSGGRSYGYTF	-	TRBV18	-	13	TRBJ1-2
TGTGCCAGCAGCTTAGCCCGGGACAGGGCTAGCAATCAGCCCCAGCATTTT	CASSLARDRASNQPQHF	TRBD1	TRBV7-8	few	17	TRBJ1-5
TGTGCCAGCAGCCGTAGGGGCGGTCGCTCTGGAAACACCATATATTTT	CASSRRGGRSGNTIYF	-	TRBV7-8	-	16	TRBJ1-3
TGTGCCAGCAGTTTTCCGGGTATAACCTACGAGCAGTACTTC	CASSFPGITYEQYF	-	TRBV28	-	14	TRBJ2-7
TGTGCCAGCAGCTCAACAAGCCCGGACTACGAGCAGTACTTC	CASSSTSPDYEQYF	-	TRBV11-2	-	14	TRBJ2-7
TGTGCCAGCCGACTAGCGGGAGTCAACACCGGGGAGCTGTTTTTT	CASRLAGVNTGELFF	TRBD2	TRBV9	-	15	TRBJ2-2
TGTGCCAGCAGGCTTCACAGGGGGATGACTGAAGCTTTCTTT	CASRLHRGMTEAFF	TRBD1	TRBV28	once	14	TRBJ1-1
TGTGCCAGCAGGAATGCAGGGGGTCAGTCGAAGGAGACCCAGTACTTC	CASRNAGGQSKETQYF	TRBD1	TRBV28	-	16	TRBJ2-5
TGTGCCAGCAGCTTAGGTCGGCGCCGAGCGGGCACTGAAGCTTTCTTT	CASSLGRRRAGTEAFF	-	TRBV7-2	-	16	TRBJ1-1
TGTGCCAGCAGTTACCGGGGGACTAGCGGCTACGAGCAGTACTTC	CASSYRGTSGYEQYF	TRBD2	TRBV6-6	-	15	TRBJ2-7
TGCGCCAGCAGCTTCGGTGGGGGGCCTAACACAGATACGCAGTATTTT	CASSFGGGPNTDTQYF	-	TRBV5-1	-	16	TRBJ2-3
TGTGCCAGCAGTGACAGGGGATTGAACTATGGCTACACCTTC	CASSDRGLNYGYTF	-	TRBV2	-	14	TRBJ1-2
TGTGCCAGCAGCTCCCTGGACAGGGGGGAAGATACGCAGTATTTT	CASSSLDRGEDTQYF	TRBD1	TRBV5-4	-	15	TRBJ2-3
TGTGCCAGCAGCTTGAGCGGAGAAGAGACCCAGTACTTC	CASSLSGEETQYF	-	TRBV5-4	-	13	TRBJ2-5
TGTGCCAGCAGCCCCGGGTCGAACACTGAAGCTTTCTTT	CASSPGSNTEAFF	-	TRBV5-6	-	13	TRBJ1-1
TGTGCCAGTAGTATACTTCAGGGGGCAGGAGGCTACACCTTC	CASSILQGAGGYTF	TRBD1	TRBV19	few	14	TRBJ1-2
TGCGCCAGCAGCCATCCCGGGACGCTAAACACTGAAGCTTTCTTT	CASSHPGTLNTEAFF	-	TRBV4-1	-	15	TRBJ1-1
TGTGCCAGCAGCGCCCAGGGCTCTGGAAACACCATATATTTT	CASSAQGSGNTIYF	-	TRBV7-3	-	14	TRBJ1-3
TGCGCCAGCAGCCAAGATGGACAGGGGGGGGTTCGGACCCAGTACTTC	CASSQDGQGGVRTQYF	TRBD1	TRBV4-1	few	16	TRBJ2-5
TGCAGCGTTGCCAGGGGGATAGACACCGGGGAGCTGTTTTTT	CSVARGIDTGELFF	TRBD1	TRBV29-1	many	14	TRBJ2-2
TGTGCCAGCAGTTCATTCCGGACCTACGAGCAGTACTTC	CASSSFRTYEQYF	-	TRBV27	few	13	TRBJ2-7
TGCAGCGCGTCCTCGACAGGGGGTTCTGGAAACACCATATATTTT	CSASSTGGSGNTIYF	TRBD1	TRBV29-1	-	15	TRBJ1-3
TGTGCCAGCACATCTAGGGATGAGCAGTTCTTC	CASTSRDEQFF	-	TRBV2	-	11	TRBJ2-1
TGTGCCAGCAGTTTTCGCCCGGGACGGAAAGAGACCCAGTACTTC	CASSFRPGRKETQYF	-	TRBV28	-	15	TRBJ2-5
TGTGCCAGTAGTCAGGGACTACAAGAGACCCAGTACTTC	CASSQGLQETQYF	TRBD2	TRBV19	many	13	TRBJ2-5
TGCAGCATCCGATCTAAGGGGGGTGCCACCGGGGAGCTGTTTTTT	CSIRSKGGATGELFF	-	TRBV29-1	-	15	TRBJ2-2
TGCGCCAGCAGCTTGTATTTATCGGGACAGATGGACTTC	CASSLYLSGQMDF	TRBD1	TRBV5-1	-	13	TRBJ2-4
TGCACCAGCTTTCGAAGGGGGAACACTGAAGCTTTCTTT	CTSFRRGNTEAFF	-	TRBV1	-	13	TRBJ1-1
TGTGCCAGCAGCTTAGGGGACAGGGGATCTCAAGAGACCCAGTACTTC	CASSLGDRGSQETQYF	TRBD1	TRBV7-3	-	16	TRBJ2-5
TGTGCCAGCAGCCCCCGGGGAGCAGCCTTCGACGAGCAGTACTTC	CASSPRGAAFDEQYF	-	TRBV7-2	few	15	TRBJ2-7
TGTGCCAGCATCCCCTCGACAGGGCATAACTATGGCTACACCTTC	CASIPSTGHNYGYTF	TRBD1	TRBV6-6	-	15	TRBJ1-2
TGTGCCAGCAGGCGGTATCAGTACACAGATACGCAGTATTTT	CASRRYQYTDTQYF	-	TRBV6-5	-	14	TRBJ2-3
TGTGCCAGCAGCACGGGACAGGGGAATGAAAAACTGTTTTTT	CASSTGQGNEKLFF	TRBD1	TRBV7-9	-	14	TRBJ1-4
TGTGCCAGCAACCTAGCGGGAGGGTTTTTGGAGACCCAGTACTTC	CASNLAGGFLETQYF	TRBD2	TRBV6-1	-	15	TRBJ2-5
TGTGCCAGTAGTATTACGGCGGGAAAACTGTTTTTT	CASSITAGKLFF	-	TRBV19	-	12	TRBJ1-4
TGCGCCAGCGGAAGAGGGAACTACGAGCAGTACTTC	CASGRGNYEQYF	-	TRBV10-2	many	12	TRBJ2-7
TGTGCCAGCCGCTCCCTAGCGGGAGAATCAGAGACCCAGTACTTC	CASRSLAGESETQYF	TRBD2	TRBV19	-	15	TRBJ2-5
TGTGCCAGCAGCATTGACAGGGCCGTGAACACCATATATTTT	CASSIDRAVNTIYF	TRBD1	TRBV11-2	-	14	TRBJ1-3
TGTGCCAGCAGTGCCCTGGGGAGAGGAAACACCATATATTTT	CASSALGRGNTIYF	-	TRBV2	-	14	TRBJ1-3
TGTGCCAGCAGCTTCCCCCAGGGCGACTATGGCTACACCTTC	CASSFPQGDYGYTF	-	TRBV7-9	-	14	TRBJ1-2
TGTGCCAGCAGGGCGGCGAACACTGAAGCTTTCTTT	CASRAANTEAFF	-	TRBV6-5	-	12	TRBJ1-1
TGTGCCATCAGGAAGACTAGCGGGAGATCAGACGAGCAGTTCTTC	CAIRKTSGRSDEQFF	TRBD2	TRBV10-3	-	15	TRBJ2-1
TGCAGTGCACCCCCTGACACTGAAGCTTTCTTT	CSAPPDTEAFF	-	TRBV20-1	-	11	TRBJ1-1
TGTGCCAGCAGAAAGGCTAGCGGTGGCAATGAGCAGTTCTTC	CASRKASGGNEQFF	TRBD2	TRBV7-9	-	14	TRBJ2-1
TGTGCCAGCAGCTCCACAGAAAAACTGTTTTTT	CASSSTEKLFF	-	TRBV7-8	-	11	TRBJ1-4
TGTGCCAGCAGTTACTCTTTGGGGTCGAACACCGGGGAGCTGTTTTTT	CASSYSLGSNTGELFF	-	TRBV6-6	-	16	TRBJ2-2